The entry below gives a single TCR beta chain sequence along with its context. The sample is drawn from a study of blood T cell repertoires in COVID-19. Whole-study context: Samples taken during acute and convalescent COVID-19 were collected in the United States, Italy and Spain.

Participants reported their clinical history, and cohort assignment relied on those reports. Donors in Cohort 3 who had recovered were those with two negative PCRs, healthcare professional clearance, or resolution of their symptoms. The CDR3 sequence is 14 residues long. Per the germline V gene, CDR1 is MNHEY and CDR2 is SVGAGI. Trimming took 7 bases from V and 0 from J; bases not matched to a gene: 4. Original handling: Nucleated cell counts were estimated from reference gene primer amplification. The protocol was immunoSEQ multiplex PCR, while the TCRdb copy is restricted to in-frame clones and leaves out a portion. The DNA gave D and trimming, while V, J and clone size come from that table. The profile covers roughly 300,000 clones, with roughly 90% appearing a single time and less than 20% taken by the ten largest.

The rearrangement links TRBV6-5 to TRBJ1-1, with 8 positions matching TRBD1. The sequence derives from a woman aged 25 to 39 who had recovered from COVID-19. Specimen: PBMCs or T cells enriched from blood (not recorded which). The CDR3 sequence is CASIWTGMNTEAFF. CDR3 nucleotide sequence: TGTGCCAGCATCTGGACAGGGATGAACACTGAAGCTTTCTTT.